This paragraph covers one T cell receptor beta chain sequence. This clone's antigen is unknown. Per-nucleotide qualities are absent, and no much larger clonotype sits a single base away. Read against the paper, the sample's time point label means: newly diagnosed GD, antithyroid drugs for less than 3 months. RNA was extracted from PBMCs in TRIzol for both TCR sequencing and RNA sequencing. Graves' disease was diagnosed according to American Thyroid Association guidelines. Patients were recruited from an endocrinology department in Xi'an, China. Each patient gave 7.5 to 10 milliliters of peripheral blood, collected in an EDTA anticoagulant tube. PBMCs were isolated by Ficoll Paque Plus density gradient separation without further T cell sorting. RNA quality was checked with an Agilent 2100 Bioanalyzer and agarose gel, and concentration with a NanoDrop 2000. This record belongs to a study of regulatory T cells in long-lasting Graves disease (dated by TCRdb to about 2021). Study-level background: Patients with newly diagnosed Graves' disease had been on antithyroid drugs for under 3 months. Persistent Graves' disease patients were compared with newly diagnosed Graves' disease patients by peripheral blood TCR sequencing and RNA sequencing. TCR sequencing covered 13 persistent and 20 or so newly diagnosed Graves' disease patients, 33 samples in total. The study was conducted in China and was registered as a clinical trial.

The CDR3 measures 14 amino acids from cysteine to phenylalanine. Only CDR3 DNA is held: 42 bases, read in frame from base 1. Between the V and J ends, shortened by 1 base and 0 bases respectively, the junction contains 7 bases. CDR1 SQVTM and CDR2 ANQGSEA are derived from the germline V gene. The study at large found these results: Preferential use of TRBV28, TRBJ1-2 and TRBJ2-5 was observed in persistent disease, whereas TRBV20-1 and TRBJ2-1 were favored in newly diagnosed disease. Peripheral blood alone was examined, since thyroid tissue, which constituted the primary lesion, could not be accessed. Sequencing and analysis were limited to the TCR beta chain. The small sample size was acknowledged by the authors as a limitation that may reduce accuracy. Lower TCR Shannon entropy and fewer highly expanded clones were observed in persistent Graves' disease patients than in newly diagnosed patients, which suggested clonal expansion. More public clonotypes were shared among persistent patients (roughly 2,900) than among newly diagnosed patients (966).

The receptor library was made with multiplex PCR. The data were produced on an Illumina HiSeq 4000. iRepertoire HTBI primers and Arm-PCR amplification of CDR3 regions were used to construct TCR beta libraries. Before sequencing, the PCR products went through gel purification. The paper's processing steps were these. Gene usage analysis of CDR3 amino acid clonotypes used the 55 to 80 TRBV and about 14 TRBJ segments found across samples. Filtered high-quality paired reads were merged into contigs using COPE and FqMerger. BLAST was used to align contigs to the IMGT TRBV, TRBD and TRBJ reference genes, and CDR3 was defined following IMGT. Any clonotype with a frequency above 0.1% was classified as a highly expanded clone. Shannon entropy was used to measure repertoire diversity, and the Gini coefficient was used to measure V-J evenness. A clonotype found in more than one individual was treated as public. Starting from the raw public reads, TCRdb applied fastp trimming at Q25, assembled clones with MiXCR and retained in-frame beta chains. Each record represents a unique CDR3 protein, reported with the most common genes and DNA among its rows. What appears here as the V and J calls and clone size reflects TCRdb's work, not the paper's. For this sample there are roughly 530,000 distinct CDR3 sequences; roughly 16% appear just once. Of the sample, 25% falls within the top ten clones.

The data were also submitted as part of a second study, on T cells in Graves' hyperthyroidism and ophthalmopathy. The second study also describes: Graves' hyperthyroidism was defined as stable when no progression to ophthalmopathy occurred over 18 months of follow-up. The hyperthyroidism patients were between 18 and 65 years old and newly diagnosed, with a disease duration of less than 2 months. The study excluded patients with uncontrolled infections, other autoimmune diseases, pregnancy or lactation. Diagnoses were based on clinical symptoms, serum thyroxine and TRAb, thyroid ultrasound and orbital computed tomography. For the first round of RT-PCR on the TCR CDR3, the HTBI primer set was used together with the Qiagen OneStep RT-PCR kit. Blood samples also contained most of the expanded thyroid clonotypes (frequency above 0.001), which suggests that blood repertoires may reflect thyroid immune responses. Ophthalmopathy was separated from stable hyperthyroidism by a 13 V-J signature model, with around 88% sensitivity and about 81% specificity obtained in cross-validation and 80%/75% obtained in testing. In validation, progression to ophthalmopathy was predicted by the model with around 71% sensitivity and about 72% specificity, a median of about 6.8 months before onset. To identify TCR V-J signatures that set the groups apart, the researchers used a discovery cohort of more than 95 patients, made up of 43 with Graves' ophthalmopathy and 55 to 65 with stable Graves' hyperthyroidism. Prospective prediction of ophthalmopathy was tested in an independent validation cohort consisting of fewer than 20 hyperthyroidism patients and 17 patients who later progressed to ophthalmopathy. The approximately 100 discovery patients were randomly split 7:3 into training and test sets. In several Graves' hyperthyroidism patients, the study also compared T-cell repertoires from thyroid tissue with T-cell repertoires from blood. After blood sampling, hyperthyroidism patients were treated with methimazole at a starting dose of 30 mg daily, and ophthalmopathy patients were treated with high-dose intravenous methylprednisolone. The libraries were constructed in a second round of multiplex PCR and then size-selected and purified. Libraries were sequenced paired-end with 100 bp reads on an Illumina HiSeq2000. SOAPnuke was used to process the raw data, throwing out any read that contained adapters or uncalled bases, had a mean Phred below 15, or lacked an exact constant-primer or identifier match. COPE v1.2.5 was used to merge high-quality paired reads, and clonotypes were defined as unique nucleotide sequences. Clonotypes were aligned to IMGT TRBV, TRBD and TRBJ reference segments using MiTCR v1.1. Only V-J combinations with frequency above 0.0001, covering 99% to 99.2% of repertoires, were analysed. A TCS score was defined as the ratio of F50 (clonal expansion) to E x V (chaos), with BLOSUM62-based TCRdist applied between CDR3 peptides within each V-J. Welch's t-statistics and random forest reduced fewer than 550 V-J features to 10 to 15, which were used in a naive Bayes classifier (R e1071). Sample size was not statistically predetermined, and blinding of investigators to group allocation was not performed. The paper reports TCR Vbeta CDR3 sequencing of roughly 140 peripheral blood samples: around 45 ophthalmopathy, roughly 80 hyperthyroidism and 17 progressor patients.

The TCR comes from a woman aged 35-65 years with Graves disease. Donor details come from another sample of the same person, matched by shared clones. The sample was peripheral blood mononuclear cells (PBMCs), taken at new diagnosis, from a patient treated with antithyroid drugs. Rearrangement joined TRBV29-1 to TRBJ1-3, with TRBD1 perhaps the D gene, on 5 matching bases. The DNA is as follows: TGCAGCGTTGAAGCCAGGGACTCTGGAAACACCATATATTTT. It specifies CSVEARDSGNTIYF.